The 30 T cell receptor beta chains presented below share a single source sample, sequenced in a study of blood T cell repertoires in COVID-19. The data were produced by immunoSEQ multiplex PCR, yet TCRdb's version contains in-frame clones alone and is incomplete. The sample lists a few hundred thousand clones, roughly 90% occurring once. Sequenced material: peripheral blood. Receptor source: a woman between 25 and 40 years old with COVID-19, enrolled during active disease.

The chain uses TRBV11-2 and TRBJ2-2; D is unclear. The V end lost 5 bases, the J end lost 7 bases, and 8 bases lay between the germline ends. The CDR3 sequence is 12 residues long. Germline assignment: CDR1 SGHAT and CDR2 FQNNGV. The CDR3 bases are TGTGCCAGCAGCCTGGGCCTCGGGGAGCTGTTTTTT. This gives the protein CASSLGLGELFF. The variable domain in full, completed from reference TRBV11-2 and TRBJ2-2, reads EAGVAQSPRYKIIEKRQSVAFWCNPISGHATLYWYQQILGQGPKLLIQFQNNGVVDDSQLPKDRFSAERLKGVDSTLKIQPAKLEDSAVYLCASSLGLGELFFGEGSRLTVL.

The chain couples TRBV6-5 to TRBJ1-4, with D uncertain. Germline V gene data show CDR1 as MNHEY and CDR2 as SVGAGI. This CDR3 contains 14 residues. Trimming cost V 9 bases and J 1 base, with 12 bases left between them. Written as DNA, the CDR3 is TGTGCCAGTCGGAGGGCGGTAACTAATGAAAAACTGTTTTTT. It translates to CASRRAVTNEKLFF.

V and J are TRBV27 and TRBJ2-1; TRBD2 might be the D (7 bases). V lost 3 bases, J lost 10 bases, and 19 bases lay in between. The CDR3 sequence is 15 residues long. CDR1 and CDR2 (germline): MNHEY, SMNVEV (reference sequence). The CDR3 reads CASSFEGGAPGEQFF. DNA of the CDR3: TGTGCCAGCAGTTTTGAGGGGGGGGCTCCGGGGGAGCAGTTCTTC.

The chain combines TRBV7-9 with TRBJ2-1; 8 positions match TRBD2. V was pared by 6 bases and J by 5 bases, with 9 bases of the junction left unmatched. CDR1 is SEHNR, CDR2 FQNEAQ, per germline (reference sequence). This CDR3 is 15 amino acids long. The CDR3 DNA follows: TGTGCCAGCAGTTTGCTTGCGGGAGGAGACAATGAGCAGTTCTTC. Protein product: CASSLLAGGDNEQFF.

This CDR3 reads CASSPQDRSNEKLFF. In nucleotides, the CDR3 is TGTGCCAGCTCACCACAAGACAGGAGTAATGAAAAACTGTTTTTT. The chain recombines TRBV18 with TRBJ1-4, with D perhaps TRBD1 (6 bases). V dropped 1 base and J dropped 4 bases, with 10 bases sitting between them. Germline V gives CDR1 KGHSH, CDR2 LQKENI. This CDR3 is 15 amino acids long.

This chain connects TRBV11-2 to TRBJ2-7; TRBD1 matches 7 bases. The V segment lost 4 bases and the J segment 2 bases; nucleotides outside the gene matches: 2. Germline values: CDR1 SGHAT, CDR2 FQNNGV. CDR3 length: 13 amino acids. In DNA, the CDR3 is TGTGCCAGCAGCTCACAGGGGCCCTACGAGCAGTACTTC. This gives the protein CASSSQGPYEQYF.

In this sample, this clone turned up once. The chain carries TRBV6-2 or TRBV6-3 and TRBJ2-7; the match to TRBD2 covers 12 bases. Per germline, CDR1 MNHEY and CDR2 SVGEGT. J gave up 3 bases and V 2 bases, and 8 bases lay outside the gene matches. The CDR3 is made up of 17 amino acids. CDR3 bases: TGTGCCAGCAGTTACGGACTAGCGGGAACGGTGGACTACGAGCAGTACTTC. Protein: CASSYGLAGTVDYEQYF.

This clone was counted between two and nine times. This sequence joins TRBV7-2 and TRBJ2-2; TRBD1 matches 8 bases. CDR1 SGHTA and CDR2 FQGNSA come from the germline V gene. The CDR3 sequence is 15 residues long. The V gene end was trimmed by 8 bases and the J gene end by 5 bases; junction bases not matched to a gene: 10. The CDR3 is CASQITGGWTGELFF. CDR3 DNA sequence: TGTGCCAGCCAAATAACAGGGGGATGGACCGGGGAGCTGTTTTTT.

This chain uses TRBV28 with TRBJ2-5; possible D gene TRBD1, 5 bases. V was clipped by 8 bases and J by 2 bases, with 18 bases between them. Germline CDR1 MDHEN, CDR2 SYDVKM. CDR3 length: 15 residues. CDR3 coding DNA: TGTGCCAGCGGGCAAAGGGGCCCAATTCAAGAGACCCAGTACTTC. It encodes CASGQRGPIQETQYF.

The rearrangement links TRBV6-2 or TRBV6-3 to TRBJ2-7; TRBD2 might be the D (6 bases). Trimming removed 5 bases from V and 2 bases from J, with 13 bases in between. Per germline, CDR1 MNHEY and CDR2 SVGEGT. The CDR3 is made up of 14 amino acids. The CDR3, as DNA: TGTGCCAGCAGTGGGGTCGAGCGGGCCTACGAGCAGTACGTC. Amino acids: CASSGVERAYEQYV.

This chain connects TRBV19 to TRBJ1-2; 8 bases align to TRBD1. V was clipped by 4 bases and J by 8 bases; unmatched bases: 9. The length of the CDR3 is 14 residues. Germline CDR1 and CDR2: LNHDA and SQIVND (reference sequence). In nucleotides, the CDR3 is TGTGCCAGTAGTACGACAGGGGACGCGTTCGGCTACACCTTC. Translating gives CASSTTGDAFGYTF.

V and J are TRBV7-9 and TRBJ2-1; D perhaps matches TRBD2 (5 bases). The CDR3 loop spans 15 amino acids. Germline lookup yields CDR1 SEHNR and CDR2 FQNEAQ (reference sequence). V gave up 5 bases and J gave up 10 bases, with 21 bases separating them. CDR3 region: CASSHPVRGKGEQFF. The CDR3 DNA sequence: TGTGCCAGCAGCCACCCGGTCCGGGGAAAAGGGGAGCAGTTCTTC.

The V gene is TRBV19, the J gene TRBJ2-3; 7 bases align to TRBD2. Germline-derived CDR1 and CDR2 are LNHDA and SQIVND (reference sequence). This CDR3 comprises 16 residues. The junction had 7 bases not matched to a gene; V was cut back by 2 bases and J by 2 bases. In nucleotides, the CDR3 is TGTGCCAGTAGTATAAAGCGAGCGGGGCCCACAGATACGCAGTATTTT. It codes for CASSIKRAGPTDTQYF.

The CDR3 DNA is TGTGCCTGGGCCCACAGTAACGAGCAGTACGTC. It codes for CAWAHSNEQYV. This chain connects TRBV30 to TRBJ2-7, with D unclear. The CDR3 is 11 residues long. Germline values: CDR1 GTSNPN, CDR2 SVGIG (reference sequence). Trimming took 5 bases from V and 5 from J, leaving 10 bases between them.

The chain carries TRBV7-2 and TRBJ2-7; 8 bases are shared with TRBD2. Looked up from germline, CDR1 is SGHTA and CDR2 is FQGNSA. This CDR3 spans 15 amino acids. V was pared by 5 bases and J by 4 bases, with 10 bases of the junction left unmatched. CDR3 sequence: CASSQSGGKLYEQYF. DNA of the CDR3: TGTGCCAGCAGCCAGTCGGGGGGGAAGCTTTACGAGCAGTACTTC.

The rearrangement uses TRBV11-2 and TRBJ1-2, with TRBD1 matching 11 bases. The CDR3 covers 16 residues. Germline CDR1 and CDR2: SGHAT and FQNNGV. Trimming took 5 bases from V and 4 from J; bases not matched to a gene: 9. DNA for the CDR3: TGTGCCAGCAGCCCCGTCCCGGGACAGGGGGTCTATGGCTACACCTTC. Translated: CASSPVPGQGVYGYTF. Full variable domain (rest looked up from reference TRBV11-2 and TRBJ1-2): EAGVAQSPRYKIIEKRQSVAFWCNPISGHATLYWYQQILGQGPKLLIQFQNNGVVDDSQLPKDRFSAERLKGVDSTLKIQPAKLEDSAVYLCASSPVPGQGVYGYTFGSGTRLTVV.

This clone has a single count. The chain combines TRBV5-4 with TRBJ2-2, with no clear D. The CDR3 spans 14 residues. Germline values: CDR1 SGHNT, CDR2 YYREEE (reference sequence). V lost 6 bases and J lost 5, with 14 bases in between. CDR3 sequence: CASKQSRRTGELFF. CDR3 DNA sequence: TGTGCCAGCAAACAAAGTCGCAGAACCGGGGAGCTGTTTTTT.

CDR3 in DNA: TGCGCCAGCAAGTCGGGGACAAACCCGAGCACAGATACGCAGTATTTT. It codes for CASKSGTNPSTDTQYF. The chain carries TRBV5-1 and TRBJ2-3, with D maybe TRBD1 (6 bases). This CDR3 is 16 amino acids long. Germline CDR1 reads SGHRS; CDR2 reads YFSETQ. With 6 bases removed from V and 0 bases from J, the gap between germline ends came to 17 bases.

The CDR3 coding sequence is TGCGCCAGCAGCCCAAGGACAGGGTTAAATTCACCCCTCCACTTT. Its protein product is CASSPRTGLNSPLHF. The chain has TRBV5-1 and TRBJ1-6; 8 bases are shared with TRBD1. V trimming: 4 bases; J trimming: 7 bases; junction bases outside the gene matches: 7. Germline V gives CDR1 SGHRS, CDR2 YFSETQ. This CDR3 contains 15 residues. The full variable domain, its missing parts supplied by reference TRBV5-1 and TRBJ1-6, is KAGVTQTPRYLIKTRGQQVTLSCSPISGHRSVSWYQQTPGQGLQFLFEYFSETQRNKGNFPGRFSGRQFSNSRSEMNVSTLELGDSALYLCASSPRTGLNSPLHFGNGTRLTVT.

This sequence joins TRBV28 and TRBJ2-1; TRBD2 is a possible D gene (5 bases). The germline CDR1 and CDR2 sequences are MDHEN and SYDVKM. The CDR3 length is 15 residues. The V and J ends lost 5 bases and 4 bases respectively, with 15 bases between them. The CDR3 region has the DNA TGTGCCAGCAGTCTCTTTGGCGGGCGGTACAATGAGCAGTTCTTC. The encoded protein is CASSLFGGRYNEQFF.

This clone was seen only once. This chain joins TRBV6-2 or TRBV6-3 and TRBJ2-3; possibly TRBD1 for D (6 bases). Trimming removed 2 bases at V and 2 bases at J, with 8 bases between. Germline-derived CDR1 and CDR2 are MNHEY and SVGEGT. There are 14 residues in the CDR3. Here the CDR3 reads CASSYRTDTDTQYF. CDR3 nucleotide sequence: TGTGCCAGCAGTTACCGGACAGACACAGATACGCAGTATTTT.

This clone has just a few counts. The rearrangement uses TRBV7-2 and TRBJ1-1; 7 bases fit TRBD1. V gave up 1 base and J gave up 2 bases; unmatched junction bases: 4. Germline CDR1 and CDR2: SGHTA and FQGNSA. The length of the CDR3 is 15 residues. CDR3 nucleotide sequence: TGTGCCAGCAGCTTAGTAGGGACAGCCAACACTGAAGCTTTCTTT. Translation gives CASSLVGTANTEAFF.

The chain has TRBV18 and TRBJ2-1; 10 bases are a match to TRBD1. Germline CDR1 KGHSH, CDR2 LQKENI. The CDR3 is made up of 14 amino acids. Unmatched junction bases numbered 3, after V lost 5 bases and J lost 5 bases. CDR3 in amino acids: CASSFGQGDNEQFF. The CDR3 DNA reads as TGTGCCAGCTCATTCGGACAGGGGGACAATGAGCAGTTCTTC.

This rearrangement joins TRBV27 to TRBJ2-2; 7 positions agree with TRBD1. This CDR3 spans 13 amino acids. V trimming: 6 bases; J trimming: 5 bases; junction bases outside the gene matches: 3. Per the germline V gene, CDR1 is MNHEY and CDR2 is SMNVEV (reference sequence). CDR3 coding DNA: TGTGCCAGCAGACGACAGGGTACCGGGGAGCTGTTTTTT. Residues: CASRRQGTGELFF.

The chain uses TRBV10-3 and TRBJ2-1, with 13 bases lining up with TRBD2. J gave up 12 bases and V 2 bases, and 7 bases lay outside the gene matches. CDR1 and CDR2 from the germline V gene are ENHRY and SYGVKD. The CDR3 has 15 residues. In DNA form, the CDR3 reads TGTGCCATCAGTGAGGGGACTAGCGGGAACCCCCGGCAGTTCTTC. Protein product: CAISEGTSGNPRQFF.

The rearrangement links TRBV4-3 to TRBJ2-6; TRBD1 might be the D (6 bases). Trimming cost V 4 bases and J 0 bases, with 22 bases left between them. CDR1 and CDR2 from the germline V gene are LGHNA and YSLEER. The CDR3 covers 20 residues. CDR3 protein: CASSPENRAEISSGANVLTF. The CDR3 DNA sequence: TGCGCCAGCAGCCCCGAGAACAGGGCGGAAATAAGCTCTGGGGCCAACGTCCTGACTTTC.

This chain joins TRBV6-2 or TRBV6-3 and TRBJ2-1; TRBD2 aligns across 12 bases. CDR1 and CDR2 from the germline V gene are MNHEY and SVGEGT. With 2 bases clipped from V and 7 bases from J, the junction kept 6 bases outside the gene matches. CDR3 length equals 16 residues. The CDR3 DNA reads as TGTGCCAGCAGTTACCAACCTAGCGGGAGGGGGAATGAGCAGTTCTTC. Encoded protein: CASSYQPSGRGNEQFF.

The rearrangement links TRBV5-5 to TRBJ2-2, with 9 nucleotides matching TRBD2. This CDR3 comprises 18 residues. Per the germline V gene, CDR1 is SGHKS and CDR2 is YYEKEE (reference sequence). J gave up 6 bases and V 0 bases, and 12 bases lay outside the gene matches. CDR3 sequence reads: CASSLGVRLGLASGELFF. The CDR3 DNA is TGTGCCAGCAGCTTGGGAGTACGTTTAGGACTAGCGTCCGGGGAGCTGTTTTTT. The full variable domain, its missing parts supplied by reference TRBV5-5 and TRBJ2-2, is DAGVTQSPTHLIKTRGQQVTLRCSPISGHKSVSWYQQVLGQGPQFIFQYYEKEERGRGNFPDRFSARQFPNYSSELNVNALLLGDSALYLCASSLGVRLGLASGELFFGEGSRLTVL.

The V and J genes are TRBV28 and TRBJ1-3; 8 bases match TRBD1. CDR1 is MDHEN and CDR2 is SYDVKM in the germline V gene. The V gene end was trimmed by 6 bases and the J gene end by 2 bases; junction bases not matched to a gene: 6. The CDR3 spans 15 residues. CDR3 in amino acids: CASSPGQGTGNTIYF. The CDR3 region has the DNA TGTGCCAGCAGCCCAGGACAGGGCACTGGAAACACCATATATTTT.

This clone has just one count. V is TRBV7-9 and J is TRBJ1-1; no reliable D call. Germline V gives CDR1 SEHNR, CDR2 FQNEAQ (reference sequence). The germline V and J ends were trimmed by 0 bases and 1 base, with 6 bases remaining between them. The CDR3 has 14 amino acids. The CDR3 region is CASSLAGRNTEAFF. CDR3 DNA: TGTGCCAGCAGCTTAGCAGGGAGGAACACTGAAGCTTTCTTT. The variable domain in full, completed from reference TRBV7-9 and TRBJ1-1, reads DTGVSQNPRHKITKRGQNVTFRCDPISEHNRLYWYRQTLGQGPEFLTYFQNEAQLEKSRLLSDRFSAERPKGSFSTLEIQRTEQGDSAMYLCASSLAGRNTEAFFGQGTRLTVV.